This T cell receptor (beta chain) was identified in a study of control samples from healthy donors and cancer patients. Germline-derived CDR1 and CDR2 are MNHEY and SMNVEV (reference sequence). V was shortened by 5 bases and J by 7 bases, with 15 bases between the two germline ends. The CDR3 has 14 residues. The table came from immunoSEQ multiplex PCR; TCRdb's copy has only in-frame clones and leaves some out. The sample yields over 60,000 clones, 85% seen once. Sequenced: blood. The clonotype comes from a man aged 40-50 years in good health. The chain recombines TRBV27 with TRBJ1-5, with a weak D call TRBD1 (6 bases). The CDR3 DNA follows: TGTGCCAGCAGTCCAACAGGGTTTGGGCAGCCCCAGCATTTT. Translated, it gives CASSPTGFGQPQHF.